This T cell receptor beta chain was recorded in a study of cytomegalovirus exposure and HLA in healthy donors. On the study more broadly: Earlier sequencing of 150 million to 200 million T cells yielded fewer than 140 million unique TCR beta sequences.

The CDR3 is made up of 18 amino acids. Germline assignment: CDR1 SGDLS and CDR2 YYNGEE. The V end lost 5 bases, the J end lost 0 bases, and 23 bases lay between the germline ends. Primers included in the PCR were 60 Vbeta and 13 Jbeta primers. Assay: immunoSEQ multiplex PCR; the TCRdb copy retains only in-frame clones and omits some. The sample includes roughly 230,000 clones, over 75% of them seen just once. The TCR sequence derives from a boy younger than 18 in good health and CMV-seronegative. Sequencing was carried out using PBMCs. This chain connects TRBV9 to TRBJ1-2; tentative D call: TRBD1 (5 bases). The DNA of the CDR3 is TGTGCCAGCAGTAGGGCCGGAGGAGGGGTAAGAGCTAACTATGGCTACACCTTC. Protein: CASSRAGGGVRANYGYTF.